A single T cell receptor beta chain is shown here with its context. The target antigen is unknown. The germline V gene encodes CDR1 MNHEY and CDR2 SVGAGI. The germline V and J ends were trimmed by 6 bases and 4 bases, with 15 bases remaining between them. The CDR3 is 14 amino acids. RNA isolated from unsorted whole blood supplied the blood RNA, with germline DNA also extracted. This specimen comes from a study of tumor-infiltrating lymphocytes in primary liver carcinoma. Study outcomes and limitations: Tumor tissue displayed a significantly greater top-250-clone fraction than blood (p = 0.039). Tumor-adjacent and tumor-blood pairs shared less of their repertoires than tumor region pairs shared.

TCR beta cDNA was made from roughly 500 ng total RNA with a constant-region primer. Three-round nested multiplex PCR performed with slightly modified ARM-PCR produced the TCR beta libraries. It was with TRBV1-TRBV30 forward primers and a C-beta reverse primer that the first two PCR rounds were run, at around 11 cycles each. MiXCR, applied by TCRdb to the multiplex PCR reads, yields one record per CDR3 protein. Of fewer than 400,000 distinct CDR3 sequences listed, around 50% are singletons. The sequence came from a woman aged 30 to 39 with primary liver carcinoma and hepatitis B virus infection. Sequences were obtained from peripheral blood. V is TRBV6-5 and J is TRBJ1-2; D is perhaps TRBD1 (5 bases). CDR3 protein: CASRREPGVYGYTF. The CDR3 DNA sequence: TGTGCCAGCAGGCGAGAGCCGGGGGTCTATGGCTACACCTTC.